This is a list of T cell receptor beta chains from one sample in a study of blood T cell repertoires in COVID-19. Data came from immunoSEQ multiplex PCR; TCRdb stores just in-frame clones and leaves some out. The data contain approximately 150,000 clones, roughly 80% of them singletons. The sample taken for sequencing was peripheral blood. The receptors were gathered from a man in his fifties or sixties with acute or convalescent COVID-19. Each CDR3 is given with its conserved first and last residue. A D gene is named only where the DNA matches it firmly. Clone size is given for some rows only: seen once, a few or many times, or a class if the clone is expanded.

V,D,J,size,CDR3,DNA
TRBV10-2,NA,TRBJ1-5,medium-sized,CASSPLPPVYSNQPQHF,TGCGCCAGCAGCCCCCTCCCCCCCGTTTATAGCAATCAGCCCCAGCATTTT
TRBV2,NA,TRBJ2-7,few,CASSVTGQYEQYF,TGTGCCAGCAGTGTTACAGGGCAGTACGAGCAGTACTTC
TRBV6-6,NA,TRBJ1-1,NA,CASSPRTAMNTEAFF,TGTGCCAGCAGCCCCCGGACAGCTATGAACACTGAAGCTTTCTTT
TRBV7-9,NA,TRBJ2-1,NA,CASSIENLGYGSYNEQFF,TGTGCCAGCAGCATCGAAAACCTAGGTTACGGCTCCTACAATGAGCAGTTCTTC
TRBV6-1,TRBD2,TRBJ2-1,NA,CASSGGVAGVANEQFF,TGTGCCAGCAGTGGGGGGGTAGCGGGAGTCGCCAATGAGCAGTTCTTC
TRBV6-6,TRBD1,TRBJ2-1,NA,CASSFPGTGSEQFF,TGTGCCAGCAGTTTCCCCGGGACAGGAAGTGAGCAGTTCTTC
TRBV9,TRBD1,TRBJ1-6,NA,CASNPRGQGEPLHF,TGTGCCAGCAATCCGAGGGGACAGGGAGAACCCCTCCACTTT
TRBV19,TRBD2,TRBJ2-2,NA,CASSLGLAGGPAGELFF,TGTGCCAGTAGTTTGGGACTAGCGGGAGGGCCCGCCGGGGAGCTGTTTTTT
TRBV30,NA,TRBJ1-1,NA,CAWSKGLGTEAFF,TGTGCCTGGAGTAAGGGGTTGGGGACTGAAGCTTTCTTT
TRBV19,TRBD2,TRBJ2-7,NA,CASSMTSGPYEQYF,TGTGCCAGTAGTATGACTAGCGGGCCCTACGAGCAGTACTTC
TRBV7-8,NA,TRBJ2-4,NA,CASSYPRGIQYF,TGTGCCAGCAGCTATCCCCGGGGAATACAGTACTTC
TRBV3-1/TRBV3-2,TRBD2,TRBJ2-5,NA,CASSTLAGKETQYF,TGTGCCAGCAGCACCCTAGCGGGGAAAGAGACCCAGTACTTC
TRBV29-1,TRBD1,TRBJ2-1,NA,CSGQDRGSYNEQFF,TGCAGCGGGCAAGACAGGGGCTCCTACAATGAGCAGTTCTTC
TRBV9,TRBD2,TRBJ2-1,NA,CASSPRGTSAYNEQFF,TGTGCCAGCAGCCCCAGGGGGACTAGCGCCTACAATGAGCAGTTCTTC
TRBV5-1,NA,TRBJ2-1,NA,CASSIPPGYNEQFF,TGCGCCAGCAGCATTCCACCAGGTTACAATGAGCAGTTCTTC
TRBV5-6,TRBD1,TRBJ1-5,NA,CASSLVGQGRNQPQHF,TGTGCCAGCAGCTTAGTGGGACAGGGCAGAAATCAGCCCCAGCATTTT
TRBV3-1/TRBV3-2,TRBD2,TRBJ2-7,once,CASSQEGVAGRQYF,TGTGCCAGCAGCCAAGAAGGGGTAGCGGGAAGACAGTACTTC
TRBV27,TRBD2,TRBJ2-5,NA,CASSPAGVETQYF,TGTGCCAGCAGCCCCGCGGGAGTAGAGACCCAGTACTTC
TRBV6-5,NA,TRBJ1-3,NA,CASSLQSFSGNTIYF,TGTGCCAGCAGTTTACAGTCCTTCTCTGGAAACACCATATATTTT
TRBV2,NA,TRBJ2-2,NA,CASRTGTNTGELFF,TGTGCCAGCAGAACCGGGACTAACACCGGGGAGCTGTTTTTT
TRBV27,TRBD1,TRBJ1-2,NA,CASRWTGSYGYTF,TGTGCCAGCAGGTGGACAGGGAGCTATGGCTACACCTTC
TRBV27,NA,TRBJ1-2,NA,CASSLRQGIGYGYTF,TGTGCCAGCAGTTTACGGCAGGGGATCGGCTATGGCTACACCTTC
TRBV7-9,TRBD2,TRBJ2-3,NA,CASIQPRLAGGRDTDTQYF,TGTGCCAGCATCCAACCTCGACTAGCGGGAGGGCGGGACACAGATACGCAGTATTTT